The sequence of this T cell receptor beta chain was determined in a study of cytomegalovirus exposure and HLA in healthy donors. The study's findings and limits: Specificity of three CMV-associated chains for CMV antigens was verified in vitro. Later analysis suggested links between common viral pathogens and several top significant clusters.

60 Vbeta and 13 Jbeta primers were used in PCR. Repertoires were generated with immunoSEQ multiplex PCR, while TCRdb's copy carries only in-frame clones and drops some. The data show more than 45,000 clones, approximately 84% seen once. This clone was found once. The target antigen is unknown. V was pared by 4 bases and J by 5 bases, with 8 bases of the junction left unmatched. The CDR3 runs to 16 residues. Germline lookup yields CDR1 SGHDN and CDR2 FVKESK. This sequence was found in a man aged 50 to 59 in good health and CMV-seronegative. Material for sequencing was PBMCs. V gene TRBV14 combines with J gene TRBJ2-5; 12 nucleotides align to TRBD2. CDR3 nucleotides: TGTGCCAGCAGCCGGGGGACTAGCGGGTGGAAGGAGACCCAGTACTTC. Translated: CASSRGTSGWKETQYF.